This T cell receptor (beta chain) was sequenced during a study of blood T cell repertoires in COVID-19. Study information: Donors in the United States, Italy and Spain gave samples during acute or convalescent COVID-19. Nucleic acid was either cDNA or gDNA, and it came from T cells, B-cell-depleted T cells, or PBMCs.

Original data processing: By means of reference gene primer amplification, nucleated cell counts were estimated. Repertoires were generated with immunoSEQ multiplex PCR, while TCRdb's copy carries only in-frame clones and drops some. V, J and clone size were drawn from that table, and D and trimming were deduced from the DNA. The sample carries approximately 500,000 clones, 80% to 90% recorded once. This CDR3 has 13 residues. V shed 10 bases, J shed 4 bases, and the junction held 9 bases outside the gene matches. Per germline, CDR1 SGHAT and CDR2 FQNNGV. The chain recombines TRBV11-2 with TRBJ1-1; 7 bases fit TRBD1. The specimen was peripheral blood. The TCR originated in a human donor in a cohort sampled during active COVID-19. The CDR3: CATSTGAVTEAFF. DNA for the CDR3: TGTGCCACCTCAACAGGGGCTGTCACTGAAGCTTTCTTT.